These 7 T cell receptor beta chains were sequenced from one sample in a study of early T cells in non-severe SARS-CoV-2 infection. MiXCR, run by TCRdb on the 5' RACE reads, gives a single entry per CDR3 protein. Of 25,000 to 35,000 distinct CDR3 sequences in the sample, about 4.3% were seen once. The specimen was whole blood, collected at baseline. All receptors come from an adult who was a healthcare worker with PCR-confirmed SARS-CoV-2 infection or an uninfected control (not recorded which).

This clonotype was recorded many times. This chain joins TRBV6-5 and TRBJ2-3; 10 nucleotides line up with TRBD2. CDR3 length: 17 amino acids. With 5 bases clipped from V and 3 bases from J, the junction kept 11 bases outside the gene matches. Germline loops: CDR1 MNHEY, CDR2 SVGAGI. This chain's CDR3 is CASSRAGGPLRTDTQYF. CDR3 bases: TGTGCCAGCAGTCGAGCGGGAGGGCCTTTACGGACAGATACGCAGTATTTT.

V and J are TRBV28 and TRBJ2-7; TRBD2 might be the D (5 bases). The CDR3 spans 14 residues. The germline V gene has CDR1 MDHEN and CDR2 SYDVKM. V lost 4 bases, J lost 0 bases, and 10 bases lay in between. The chain's CDR3 is CASSSPTSSYEQYF. The DNA for the CDR3 is TGTGCCAGCAGTTCGCCTACTAGCTCCTACGAGCAGTACTTC.

V gene TRBV6-2 or TRBV6-3 combines with J gene TRBJ2-3, with 10 positions matching TRBD2. Unmatched junction bases numbered 7, after V lost 2 bases and J lost 2 bases. The V gene's germline CDR1 is MNHEY and CDR2 SVGEGT. This CDR3 comprises 17 residues. The CDR3 bases are TGTGCCAGCAGTTACGGGATGACTAGCGGGCCCACAGATACGCAGTATTTT. Amino acid sequence: CASSYGMTSGPTDTQYF.

This clonotype was seen ten or more times. V usage is TRBV19 and J usage is TRBJ1-2, with unresolved D. The V gene lost 3 bases and the J gene lost 2 bases, with 10 bases spanning the gap. The CDR3 runs 14 residues. In germline, CDR1 is LNHDA, CDR2 SQIVND (reference sequence). The DNA of the CDR3 is TGTGCCAGTAGTATTGAAAGCAAGAACTATGGCTACACCTTC. This encodes CASSIESKNYGYTF.

This clonotype was seen many times. V and J are TRBV29-1 and TRBJ2-7; the D is unclear. Germline V gives CDR1 SQVTM, CDR2 ANQGSEA. The CDR3 consists of 13 residues. As DNA, the CDR3 is TGCAGTGTCTCCACCGACCTCCTCTACGAGCAGTACTTC. Translated, it gives CSVSTDLLYEQYF.

The chain recombines TRBV29-1 with TRBJ2-3; D is unresolved. CDR1 and CDR2 (germline): SQVTM, ANQGSEA. Trimming stripped 7 bases from V and 4 bases from J, with 9 bases between. This CDR3 contains 11 residues. CDR3 nucleotide sequence: TGCAGCGCTCCTAACCCAGATACGCAGTATTTT. This translates into CSAPNPDTQYF.

To note about this clonotype: Sequence at one end of the junction differs from germline and may be a read error. The chain recombines TRBV24-1 with TRBJ2-5, with 7 bases fitting TRBD2. The CDR3 consists of 17 residues. The germline CDR1 and CDR2 sequences are KGHDR and SFDVKD. The CDR3 protein is CATSDYPRGVHQVTQYF. CDR3 coding DNA: TGTGCCACCAGTGACTACCCCCGGGGGGTTCACCAAGTGACCCAGTACTTC.